The source of this TCR beta chain is a study of cytomegalovirus exposure and HLA in healthy donors. Germline CDR1 is SGHVS and CDR2 is FQNEAQ. V was shortened by 1 base and J by 5 bases, with 10 bases between the two germline ends. The CDR3 totals 14 residues. Comment on this clone: What it binds is unknown.

Researchers ran the PCR with 60 Vbeta and 13 Jbeta primers. Libraries were prepared by immunoSEQ multiplex PCR; TCRdb keeps only in-frame clonotypes and omits some of them. The sample holds around 99,000 clones, under 80% seen once. General observations from the study: Reportedly, diagnosis of cytomegalovirus status by the classifier showed high specificity and sensitivity. One cluster of highly shared sequence variants probably arose as a sequencing artifact. Researchers catalogued roughly 170 TCR beta chains as cytomegalovirus-associated.

The sequencing sample was made of PBMCs. The sequence was collected from a woman aged 25 to 39 in good health and CMV-seronegative. This chain links TRBV7-8 with TRBJ2-3; a possible D gene is TRBD2 (6 bases). This CDR3 reads CASSLVPSVDTQYF. In nucleotides, the CDR3 is TGTGCCAGCAGCTTAGTCCCTAGCGTAGATACGCAGTATTTT.